This is a list of T cell receptor beta chains from one sample in a study of T cell repertoires in cytomegalovirus infection. TCRdb re-called the reads with MiXCR, one entry per CDR3 protein. The sample carries nearly 550,000 distinct CDR3 sequences, 15% to 20% recorded once. What was sequenced was CD8+ T cells from PBMCs. The receptors were gathered from a human donor in good health (CMV status not recorded). Some clones in this sample may be carry-over from other donors' samples. The CDR3 runs from the conserved cysteine through the conserved F or W. A D gene is named only where the DNA matches it firmly. Some rows mark clone size as missing; the rest say once, few, many or name a class of expanded clone.

j_gene | abundance | d_gene | v_gene | CDR3nt | CDR3aa
TRBJ2-5 | many | TRBD2 | TRBV7-2 | TGTGCCAGCAGCTTAGTCGGGAGGAAGGGAGAGACCCAGTACTTC | CASSLVGRKGETQYF
TRBJ1-1 | . | . | TRBV19 | TGTGCCAGTAGTATAGAGGGCCACACTGAAGCTTTCTTT | CASSIEGHTEAFF
TRBJ2-7 | few | . | TRBV7-9 | TGTGCCAGCAGCTTAGTTAGCTCTTCAGGCTACGAGCAGTACTTC | CASSLVSSSGYEQYF
TRBJ1-2 | many | TRBD1 | TRBV28 | TGTGCCAGCAGTCTACCCGGGACAGGGCCAAACTATGGCTACACCTTC | CASSLPGTGPNYGYTF
TRBJ1-2 | few | TRBD1 | TRBV28 | TGTGCCAGCAGCCCATCCACGACAGGGGGATTCGGGTATGGCTACACCTTC | CASSPSTTGGFGYGYTF
TRBJ1-5 | few | . | TRBV2 | TGTGCCAGCATGCCCAGAGTCAATCAGCCCCAGCATTTT | CASMPRVNQPQHF
TRBJ2-3 | many | . | TRBV7-7 | TGTGCTAGCAGCTTGGGCAGCGGCCCGAGGAGAACAGATACGCAGTATTTT | CASSLGSGPRRTDTQYF
TRBJ2-5 | many | . | TRBV12-3/TRBV12-4 | TGTGCCAGCAGTTTGGCTAGGGGTCAAGAGACCCAGTACTTC | CASSLARGQETQYF
TRBJ1-5 | . | . | TRBV7-9 | TGTGCCAGCAGCTTAGCAGGTGCAGGGGAAGGTCAGCCCCAGCATTTT | CASSLAGAGEGQPQHF
TRBJ1-2 | many | . | TRBV6-5 | TGTGCCAGCAGTTACCCCGAAGCTGCTGGCTACACCTTC | CASSYPEAAGYTF
TRBJ2-1 | many | TRBD2 | TRBV7-8 | TGTGCCAGCAGCTATGGGGGGACTAGCGTCAATGAGCAGTTCTTC | CASSYGGTSVNEQFF
TRBJ2-1 | . | TRBD2 | TRBV11-2 | TGTGCCAGCAGCTTACTCAGAGGGGGACTAGCGGGAGAGAAAGGACAGTTCTTC | CASSLLRGGLAGEKGQFF
TRBJ2-1 | many | TRBD2 | TRBV12-3/TRBV12-4 | TGTGCCAGCAGCCGCGGGACTAGCGGGAGGGCGTACAATGAGCAGTTCTTC | CASSRGTSGRAYNEQFF
TRBJ2-7 | many | TRBD1 | TRBV27 | TGTGCCAGCAGTCCATCCGCCGGGACAGTCTCCTACGAGCAGTACTTC | CASSPSAGTVSYEQYF
TRBJ1-2 | many | TRBD1 | TRBV10-3 | TGTGCCATCAGTGTTGACAGGGAGGGTAAAGGCTACACCTTC | CAISVDREGKGYTF
TRBJ1-3 | few | TRBD1 | TRBV9 | TGTGCCAGCAGCGTGGACAGGGGGACCGGAAACACCATATATTTT | CASSVDRGTGNTIYF
TRBJ1-5 | few | . | TRBV20-1 | TGCAGTGCTAGTGACCAGCGGGGAAGCAATCAGCCCCAGCATTTT | CSASDQRGSNQPQHF
TRBJ1-1 | . | . | TRBV11-2 | TGTGCCAGAAGCTTAAACTCTCGGGCAGGGAGCGGGGCTGAAGATTTCTTT | CARSLNSRAGSGAEDFF
TRBJ2-1 | many | . | TRBV12-3/TRBV12-4 | TGTGCCAGCAGTTTAGGGGAGATCCCCCACAATGAGCAGTTCTTC | CASSLGEIPHNEQFF
TRBJ2-7 | few | . | TRBV11-2 | TGTGCCAGCAGCGGATACCCGGGATCTTCTATGAGCTACGAGCAGTACTTC | CASSGYPGSSMSYEQYF
TRBJ2-1 | few | . | TRBV28 | TGTGCCAGCAGTCCCGGAGCCCTACTTTACAATGAGCAGTTCTTC | CASSPGALLYNEQFF
TRBJ1-4 | many | TRBD1 | TRBV6-1 | TGTGCCAGCAGACCGTACAGGGGAGGAAGTGAAAAACTGTTTTTT | CASRPYRGGSEKLFF
TRBJ1-5 | many | . | TRBV7-8 | TGTGCCAGCAGCACCCTTCAGCCGGGCCCCGGGCAGCCCCAGCATTTT | CASSTLQPGPGQPQHF
TRBJ2-7 | . | . | TRBV4-1 | TGCGCCAGCAGCCAAGATTCGGCGGATAGCTCCTACGAGCAGTACTTC | CASSQDSADSSYEQYF
TRBJ2-5 | many | TRBD2 | TRBV11-2 | TGTGCCAGCAGCCAAGCGGGGGGGGGATCCCAAGAGACCCAGTACTTC | CASSQAGGGSQETQYF
TRBJ2-1 | many | . | TRBV6-5 | TGTGCCAGCAGTTCGGGACTCCCGCCCAATGAGCAGTTCTTC | CASSSGLPPNEQFF
TRBJ1-5 | few | . | TRBV5-5 | TGTGCCAGCAGCTTGGGGATCGGGCAGCCCCAGCATTTT | CASSLGIGQPQHF
TRBJ2-7 | once | . | TRBV7-2 | TGTGCAAGCAGCTTAGCGAGCATGACATACGTGCAGTACTTC | CASSLASMTYVQYF
TRBJ2-1 | few | . | TRBV20-1 | TGCAGTGCTAGGGTCAGGGGGAGGTACAATGAGCAGTTCTTC | CSARVRGRYNEQFF
TRBJ2-5 | many | . | TRBV12-3/TRBV12-4 | TGTGCCAGCAGTTTTTTTTCCCGGAGGGGGGGTGAGACCCAGTACTTC | CASSFFSRRGGETQYF
TRBJ2-2 | few | TRBD1 | TRBV24-1 | TGTGCCACCAGTGACCTCGGACAGGGTAACACCGGGGAGCTGTTTTTT | CATSDLGQGNTGELFF
TRBJ2-3 | . | . | TRBV10-1 | TGCGCCAGCAGTTTGAGGAGGGAGGATTGGCAGTATTTT | CASSLRREDWQYF
TRBJ1-1 | many | TRBD1 | TRBV12-3/TRBV12-4 | TGTGCCAGCAGCCACTGGACAGGGACGAACACTGAAGCTTTCTTT | CASSHWTGTNTEAFF
TRBJ2-7 | few | TRBD2 | TRBV5-1 | TGCGCCAGCAGCTTGGCCTTAGGACTAGCGGCCTACGAGCAGTACTTC | CASSLALGLAAYEQYF
TRBJ2-7 | many | . | TRBV29-1 | TGCAGCGTTGAAGTTGGCGACCTCATAGGCCACGAGCAGTACTTC | CSVEVGDLIGHEQYF
TRBJ2-1 | . | . | TRBV30 | TGTGCCTGGAGTCCTACAGGCATCGGAACCGAGCAGTTCTTC | CAWSPTGIGTEQFF
TRBJ2-2 | . | . | TRBV4-2 | TGTGCCAGCAGCCAAGATATAGCGGATTACACCGGGGAGCTGTTTTTT | CASSQDIADYTGELFF
TRBJ2-1 | many | TRBD2 | TRBV7-3 | TGTGCCAGCAGCTTAGAAGTATTAGCGGGAAGCTCCTACAATGAGCAGTTCTTC | CASSLEVLAGSSYNEQFF
TRBJ2-7 | many | . | TRBV28 | TGTGCCAGCACCCGGCCAAGGGGGGCCGAGCAGTACTTC | CASTRPRGAEQYF
TRBJ2-7 | few | . | TRBV6-5 | TGTGCCAGCAGTTACGCGACACCCTACGAGCAGTACTTC | CASSYATPYEQYF
TRBJ2-1 | few | TRBD2 | TRBV4-2 | TGTGCCAGCAGCCAAGATGAACTAGCGGGTGGGCATGAGCAGTTCTTC | CASSQDELAGGHEQFF